This entry describes one T cell receptor (beta chain). Its antigen is as yet unknown. Each cDNA held unique molecular identifiers, and template switching gave it a universal primer site. From the 5' RACE reads, TCRdb called clonotypes with MiXCR, one entry per CDR3 protein. The sample holds hundreds of thousands of distinct CDR3 sequences, 15% to 20% seen once. J lost 6 bases, V lost 11 bases, and 7 bases had no gene match. In germline, CDR1 is MNHNS, CDR2 SASEGT. This CDR3 spans 14 amino acids. The record originates from a study of identical twins. Study results and caveats: Memory repertoires lacked the insertion deficit that abundant cord blood beta clonotypes showed.

The sample was also reused in another study, on T cells expressing NK-cell markers. Per that study: Sorted T-cell subsets CD3+CD56+NKG2C+, CD3+CD56+NKG2C- and CD3+CD56-NKG2C+ were TCR beta-sequenced.

The rearrangement joins TRBV6-1 to TRBJ2-1, with 13 bases matching TRBD2. The source of this sequence is a woman aged 18-30 years in good health. Material for sequencing was PBMCs. CDR3 DNA sequence: TGTGCCTCACTCACTAGCGGGAGGGCCAATGAGCAGTTCTTC. Encoded protein: CASLTSGRANEQFF.